This T cell receptor beta chain was found in a study of blood T cell repertoires in COVID-19 (dated by TCRdb to 2018 to 2021). At the level of the whole study: The collaborator samples originated in the United States, Italy and Spain and spanned the acute and convalescent phases of COVID-19. Subjects who had been exposed to COVID-19, were actively infected with it, or had recovered from it provided the deeply sampled blood TCRbeta repertoires that made up the dataset. The repertoires were released in a freely available public database meant as a resource for research on the immune response to SARS-CoV-2. HLA class I and class II types, where available, came from metadata supplied by the sample provider rather than from assay-based typing. The samples were drawn from two sources: the first 160 participants of the ongoing ImmuneRACE study, and 1,254 subjects contributed by 6 global collaborators. Nearly every sample came with metadata listing a de-identified subject ID, COVID-19 status, age in years and sex. The material from the prospective study consisted of cDNA or gDNA derived from T cells, B-cell-depleted T cells, or PBMCs.

From the cysteine up to the phenylalanine, the CDR3 has a length of 13 residues. The CDR3 DNA has 39 bases and is translated from base 1. The germline V gene (reference sequence) sets CDR1 to LNHDA and CDR2 to SQIVND. V was cut back by 3 bases and J by 2 bases, leaving a gap of 6 bases between them. The research as a whole found: The amount of clinical and demographic metadata varied by source and participant and was provided uncurated.

TCRbeta CDR3 regions were amplified from genomic DNA by means of the immunoSEQ Assay, a bias-controlled multiplex PCR. Turning to the authors' computational methods: Within the assay, amplification of reference gene primers was used to estimate how many nucleated cells each sample contained. To quantify the absolute abundance of each unique TCRbeta CDR3 rearrangement, sequence reads were collapsed and filtered. For each sample, productive Simpson clonality was calculated as the square root of Simpson's diversity index over productive rearrangements. In its TCRdb copy, this immuneACCESS table keeps in-frame sequences only and misses some clones. Where compared with another copy, unresolved V genes explain less than half of these, and the others have no known cause. V, J and clone size reflect that table, while D and trimming were determined from the DNA. The table for this sample lists fewer than 350,000 clones; about 90% of them were counted only once. Of the sample, around 12% falls within the top ten clones.

In Seattle, one collaborating source enrolled patients while the infection was active and tracked those patients longitudinally over the course of disease. The collaborating institutions used their own protocols to collect whole blood in K2EDTA tubes. For TCRbeta analysis, collaborators shipped samples as frozen whole blood, isolated PBMCs, or DNA extracted from either of those sample types. Notes on this clone: No cognate antigen has been identified for it. No base qualities exist here, and no much larger clone lies one base off it.

This receptor was obtained from a woman in her 30s with COVID-19, enrolled during active disease. The sequence joins TRBV19 to TRBJ2-3; the D gene assignment is ambiguous. Sequencing input: peripheral blood. The CDR3 amino acid sequence is: CASSIRPTDTQYF. The DNA sequence is as follows: TGTGCCAGTAGTATCCGTCCCACAGATACGCAGTATTTT.